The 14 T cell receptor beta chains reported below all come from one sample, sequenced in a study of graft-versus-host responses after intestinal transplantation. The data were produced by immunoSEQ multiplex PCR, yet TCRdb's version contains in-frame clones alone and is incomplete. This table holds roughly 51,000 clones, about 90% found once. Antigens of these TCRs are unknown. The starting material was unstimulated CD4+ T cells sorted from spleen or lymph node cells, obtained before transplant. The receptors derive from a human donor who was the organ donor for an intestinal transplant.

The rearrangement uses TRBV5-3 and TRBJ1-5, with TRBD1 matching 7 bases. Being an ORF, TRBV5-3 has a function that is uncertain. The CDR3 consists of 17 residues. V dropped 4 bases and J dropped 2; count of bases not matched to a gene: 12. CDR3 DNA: TGTGCCAGAAGCCCGGGACAGCCCACGCTGCGCAATCAGCCCCAGCATTTT. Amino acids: CARSPGQPTLRNQPQHF.

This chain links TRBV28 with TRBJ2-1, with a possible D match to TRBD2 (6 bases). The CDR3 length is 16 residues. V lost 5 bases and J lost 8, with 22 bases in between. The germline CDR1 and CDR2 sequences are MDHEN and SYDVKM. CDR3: CASSALGLPFNDEQFF. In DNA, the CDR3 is TGTGCCAGCAGTGCCTTGGGACTCCCCTTTAACGATGAGCAGTTCTTC.

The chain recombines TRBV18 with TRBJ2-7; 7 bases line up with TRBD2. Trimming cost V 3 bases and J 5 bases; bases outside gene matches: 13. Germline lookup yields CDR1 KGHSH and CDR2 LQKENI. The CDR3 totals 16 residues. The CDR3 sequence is CASSPLHGTTVDEQYF. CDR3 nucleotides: TGTGCCAGCTCACCGCTACATGGGACTACGGTGGACGAGCAGTACTTC.

The CDR3 DNA reads as TGCGCCAGCAGCTTGGGGGGCACAACTAGCACAGATACGCAGTATTTT. It encodes CASSLGGTTSTDTQYF. The chain links TRBV5-1 to TRBJ2-3, with a tentative D call TRBD1 (5 bases). The V gene's germline CDR1 is SGHRS and CDR2 YFSETQ. V dropped 0 bases and J dropped 0 bases, with 11 bases sitting between them. CDR3 size: 16 residues.

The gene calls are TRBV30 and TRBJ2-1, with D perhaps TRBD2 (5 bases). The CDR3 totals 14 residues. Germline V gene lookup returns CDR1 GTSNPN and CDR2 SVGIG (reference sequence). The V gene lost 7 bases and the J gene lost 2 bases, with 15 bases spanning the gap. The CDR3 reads CALEDSKTYNEQFF. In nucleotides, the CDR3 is TGTGCCTTGGAGGACTCTAAGACCTACAATGAGCAGTTCTTC.

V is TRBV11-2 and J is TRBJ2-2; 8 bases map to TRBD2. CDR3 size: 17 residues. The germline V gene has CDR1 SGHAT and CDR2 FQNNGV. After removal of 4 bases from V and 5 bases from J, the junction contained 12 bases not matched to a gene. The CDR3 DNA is TGTGCCAGCAGCTACCGACCGACTAGCGCGTTGACCGGGGAGCTGTTTTTT. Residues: CASSYRPTSALTGELFF.

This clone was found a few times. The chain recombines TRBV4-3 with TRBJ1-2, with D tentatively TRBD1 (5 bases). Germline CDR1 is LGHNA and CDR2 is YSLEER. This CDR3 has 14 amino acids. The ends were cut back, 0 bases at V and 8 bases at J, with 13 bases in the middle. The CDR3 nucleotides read TGCGCCAGCAGCCAAGATCCGCAGGGTGGGGGCTACACCTTC. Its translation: CASSQDPQGGGYTF.

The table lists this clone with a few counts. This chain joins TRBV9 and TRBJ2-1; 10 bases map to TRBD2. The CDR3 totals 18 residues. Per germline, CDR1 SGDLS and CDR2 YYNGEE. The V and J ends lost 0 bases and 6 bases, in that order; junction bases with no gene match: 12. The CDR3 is CASSVGRSSGSSPNEQFF. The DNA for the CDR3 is TGTGCCAGCAGCGTAGGTCGGTCTAGCGGGAGTTCGCCCAATGAGCAGTTCTTC.

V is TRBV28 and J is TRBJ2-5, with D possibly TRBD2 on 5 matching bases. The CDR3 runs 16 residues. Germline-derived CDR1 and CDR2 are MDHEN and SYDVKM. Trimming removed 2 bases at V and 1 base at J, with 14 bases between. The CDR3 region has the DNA TGTGCCAGCAGTTTAGTCGGGAAAACACTCCAAGAGACCCAGTACTTC. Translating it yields CASSLVGKTLQETQYF.

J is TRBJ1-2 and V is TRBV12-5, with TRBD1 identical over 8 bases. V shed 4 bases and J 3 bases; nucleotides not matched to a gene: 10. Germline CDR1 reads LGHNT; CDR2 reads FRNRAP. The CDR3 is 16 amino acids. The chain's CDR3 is CASGCNPGGRYYGYTF. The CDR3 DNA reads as TGTGCTAGTGGTTGCAACCCAGGGGGCCGCTACTATGGCTACACCTTC. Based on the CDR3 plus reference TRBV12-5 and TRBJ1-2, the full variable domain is DARVTQTPRHKVTEMGQEVTMRCQPILGHNTVFWYRQTMMQGLELLAYFRNRAPLDDSGMPKDRFSAEMPDATLATLKIQPSEPRDSAVYFCASGCNPGGRYYGYTFGSGTRLTVV.

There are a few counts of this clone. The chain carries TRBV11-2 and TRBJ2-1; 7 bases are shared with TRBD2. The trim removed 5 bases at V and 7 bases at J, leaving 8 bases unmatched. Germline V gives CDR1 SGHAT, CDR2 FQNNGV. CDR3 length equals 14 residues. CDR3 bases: TGTGCCAGCAGCCGAGCGGGACTCCAGAATGAGCAGTTCTTC. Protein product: CASSRAGLQNEQFF. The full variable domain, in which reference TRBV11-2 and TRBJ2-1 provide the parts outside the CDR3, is EAGVAQSPRYKIIEKRQSVAFWCNPISGHATLYWYQQILGQGPKLLIQFQNNGVVDDSQLPKDRFSAERLKGVDSTLKIQPAKLEDSAVYLCASSRAGLQNEQFFGPGTRLTVL.

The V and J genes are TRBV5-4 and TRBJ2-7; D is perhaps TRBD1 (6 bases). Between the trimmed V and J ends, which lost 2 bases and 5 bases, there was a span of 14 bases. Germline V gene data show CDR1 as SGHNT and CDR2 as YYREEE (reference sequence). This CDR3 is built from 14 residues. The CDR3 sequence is CASSLRDQGNEQYF. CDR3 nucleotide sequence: TGTGCCAGCAGCTTACGGGACCAGGGGAACGAGCAGTACTTC. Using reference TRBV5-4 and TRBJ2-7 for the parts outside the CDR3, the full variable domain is ETGVTQSPTHLIKTRGQQVTLRCSSQSGHNTVSWYQQALGQGPQFIFQYYREEENGRGNFPPRFSGLQFPNYSSELNVNALELDDSALYLCASSLRDQGNEQYFGPGTRLTVT.

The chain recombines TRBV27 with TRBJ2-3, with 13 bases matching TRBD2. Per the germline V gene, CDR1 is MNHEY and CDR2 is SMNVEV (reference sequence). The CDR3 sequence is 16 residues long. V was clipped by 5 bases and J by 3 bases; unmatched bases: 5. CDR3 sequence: CASSASTSGRTDTQYF. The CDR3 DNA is TGTGCCAGCAGTGCCTCGACTAGCGGGAGGACAGATACGCAGTATTTT.

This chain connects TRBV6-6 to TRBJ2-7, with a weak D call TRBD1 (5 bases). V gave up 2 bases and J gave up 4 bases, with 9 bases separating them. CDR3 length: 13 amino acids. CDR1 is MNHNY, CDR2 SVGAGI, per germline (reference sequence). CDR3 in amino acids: CASSYKGAYEQYF. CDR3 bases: TGTGCCAGCAGTTACAAAGGGGCGTACGAGCAGTACTTC.